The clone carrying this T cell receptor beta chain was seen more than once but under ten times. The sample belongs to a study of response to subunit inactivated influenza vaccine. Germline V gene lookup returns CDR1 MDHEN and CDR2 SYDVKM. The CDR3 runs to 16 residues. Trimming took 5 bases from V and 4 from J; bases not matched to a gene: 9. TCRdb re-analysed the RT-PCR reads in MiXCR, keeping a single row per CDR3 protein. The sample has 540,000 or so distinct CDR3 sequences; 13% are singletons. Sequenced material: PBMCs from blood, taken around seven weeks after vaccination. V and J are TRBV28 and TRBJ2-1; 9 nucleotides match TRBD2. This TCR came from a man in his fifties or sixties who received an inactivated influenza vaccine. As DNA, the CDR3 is TGTGCCAGCAGTGAGCTGCTAGCGGGGAGATACAATGAGCAGTTCTTC. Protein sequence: CASSELLAGRYNEQFF. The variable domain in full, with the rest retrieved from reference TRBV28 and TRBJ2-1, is DVKVTQSSRYLVKRTGEKVFLECVQDMDHENMFWYRQDPGLGLRLIYFSYDVKMKEKGDIPEGYSVSREKKERFSLILESASTNQTSMYLCASSELLAGRYNEQFFGPGTRLTVL.